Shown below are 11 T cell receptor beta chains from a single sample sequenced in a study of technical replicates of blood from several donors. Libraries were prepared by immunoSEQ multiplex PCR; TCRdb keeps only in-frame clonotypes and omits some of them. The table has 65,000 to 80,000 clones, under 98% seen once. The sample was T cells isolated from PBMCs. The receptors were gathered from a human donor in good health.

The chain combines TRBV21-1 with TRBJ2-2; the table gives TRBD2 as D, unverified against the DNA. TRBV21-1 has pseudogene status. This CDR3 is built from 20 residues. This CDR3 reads CASSPRAGLAGVPSPGELFF. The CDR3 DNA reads TGTGCCAGCAGCCCTCGAGCGGGACTAGCGGGAGTTCCAAGTCCCGGGGAGCTGTTTTTT.

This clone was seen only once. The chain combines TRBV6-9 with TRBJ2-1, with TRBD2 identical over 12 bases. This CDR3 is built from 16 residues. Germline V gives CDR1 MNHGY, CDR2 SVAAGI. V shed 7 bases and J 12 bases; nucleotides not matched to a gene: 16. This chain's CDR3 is CASIQLRLAGDPAQFF. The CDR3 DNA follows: TGTGCCAGCATCCAATTACGACTAGCGGGAGACCCGGCGCAGTTCTTC.

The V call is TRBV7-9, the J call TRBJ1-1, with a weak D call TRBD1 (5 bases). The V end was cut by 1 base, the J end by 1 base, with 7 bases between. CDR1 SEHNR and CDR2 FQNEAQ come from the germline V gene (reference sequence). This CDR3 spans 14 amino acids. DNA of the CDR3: TGTGCCAGCAGCTTAGGCAGGGCGAACACTGAAGCTTTCTTT. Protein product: CASSLGRANTEAFF.

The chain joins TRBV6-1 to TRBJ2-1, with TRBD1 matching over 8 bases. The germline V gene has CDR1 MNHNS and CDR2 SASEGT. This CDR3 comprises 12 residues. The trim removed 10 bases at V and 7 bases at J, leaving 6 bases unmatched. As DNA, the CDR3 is TGTGCCACGGCCTACAGGGGGAATGAGCAGTTCTTC. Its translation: CATAYRGNEQFF.

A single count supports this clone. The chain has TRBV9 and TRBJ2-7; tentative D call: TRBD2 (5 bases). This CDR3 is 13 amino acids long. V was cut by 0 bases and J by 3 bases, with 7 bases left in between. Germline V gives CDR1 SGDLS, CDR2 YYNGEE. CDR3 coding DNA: TGTGCCAGCAGCGTAGGCGCGGGCTACGAGCAGTACTTC. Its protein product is CASSVGAGYEQYF.

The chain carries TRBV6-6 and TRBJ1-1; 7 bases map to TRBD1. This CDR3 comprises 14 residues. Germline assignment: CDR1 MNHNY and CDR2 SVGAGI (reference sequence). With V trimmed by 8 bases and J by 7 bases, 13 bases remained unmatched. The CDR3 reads CASCSSRGLGEAFF. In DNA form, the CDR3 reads TGTGCCAGCTGTTCCTCTAGGGGGCTGGGTGAAGCTTTCTTT.

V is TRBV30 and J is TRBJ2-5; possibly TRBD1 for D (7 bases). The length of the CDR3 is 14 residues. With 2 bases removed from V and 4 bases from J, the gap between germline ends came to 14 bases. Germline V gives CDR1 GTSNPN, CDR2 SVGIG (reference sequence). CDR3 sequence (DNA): TGTGCCTGGAGTAGACTTCAGGGGGGAGAGACCCAGTACTTC. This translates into CAWSRLQGGETQYF.

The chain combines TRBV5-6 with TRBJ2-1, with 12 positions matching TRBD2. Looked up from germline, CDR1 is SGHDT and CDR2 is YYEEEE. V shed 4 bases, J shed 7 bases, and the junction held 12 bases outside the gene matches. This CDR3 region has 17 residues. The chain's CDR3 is CASSPGLAGYWDNEQFF. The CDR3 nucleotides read TGTGCCAGCAGCCCTGGACTAGCGGGATACTGGGATAATGAGCAGTTCTTC.

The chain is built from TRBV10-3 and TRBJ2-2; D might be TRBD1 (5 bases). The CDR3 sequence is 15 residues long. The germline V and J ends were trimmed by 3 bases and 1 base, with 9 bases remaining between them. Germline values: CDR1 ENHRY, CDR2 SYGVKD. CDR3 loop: CAISDSGKNTGELFF. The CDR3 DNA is TGTGCCATCAGTGATTCAGGGAAGAACACCGGGGAGCTGTTTTTT.

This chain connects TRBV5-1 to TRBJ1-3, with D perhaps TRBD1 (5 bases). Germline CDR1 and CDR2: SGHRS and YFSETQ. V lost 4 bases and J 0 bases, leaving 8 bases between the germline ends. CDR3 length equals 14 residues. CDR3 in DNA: TGCGCCAGCAGCCCGGGGGACTCTGGAAACACCATATATTTT. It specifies CASSPGDSGNTIYF.

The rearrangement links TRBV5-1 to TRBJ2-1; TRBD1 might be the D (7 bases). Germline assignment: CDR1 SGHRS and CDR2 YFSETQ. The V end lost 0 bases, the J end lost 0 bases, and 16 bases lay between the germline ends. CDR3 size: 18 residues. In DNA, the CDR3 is TGCGCCAGCAGCTTGGCGCCGGAGGGGACAGTCTCCTACAATGAGCAGTTCTTC. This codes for CASSLAPEGTVSYNEQFF.